The sequence of this T cell receptor (beta chain) was determined in a study of blood T cell repertoires in COVID-19. Study-level information: Donors in the United States, Italy and Spain gave samples during acute or convalescent COVID-19. The cDNA or gDNA used as material had been derived from T cells, B-cell-depleted T cells, or PBMCs.

This clone was counted a few times. Germline V gene data show CDR1 as MRHNA and CDR2 as SNTAGT. The CDR3 is 16 amino acids. Losses at the gene ends were 2 bases for V and 4 bases for J; bases not matched to a gene: 5. Per the original data handling: Amplification from reference gene primers served as the basis for estimated nucleated cell counts. Libraries were prepared by immunoSEQ multiplex PCR; TCRdb keeps only in-frame clonotypes and omits some of them. That table is the source of V, J and clone size, and D and trimming were worked out from the DNA. This sample carries 90,000 to 130,000 clones, approximately 82% of them seen once, and the ten largest clones take about 4.1%.

Input material: peripheral blood. The sequence was collected from a woman older than 75 with acute or convalescent COVID-19. The rearrangement uses TRBV6-4 and TRBJ2-1; 10 bases fit TRBD2. CDR3 loop: CASSDQSGGEYNEQFF. The CDR3 bases are TGTGCCAGCAGTGACCAGAGCGGGGGGGAGTACAATGAGCAGTTCTTC.